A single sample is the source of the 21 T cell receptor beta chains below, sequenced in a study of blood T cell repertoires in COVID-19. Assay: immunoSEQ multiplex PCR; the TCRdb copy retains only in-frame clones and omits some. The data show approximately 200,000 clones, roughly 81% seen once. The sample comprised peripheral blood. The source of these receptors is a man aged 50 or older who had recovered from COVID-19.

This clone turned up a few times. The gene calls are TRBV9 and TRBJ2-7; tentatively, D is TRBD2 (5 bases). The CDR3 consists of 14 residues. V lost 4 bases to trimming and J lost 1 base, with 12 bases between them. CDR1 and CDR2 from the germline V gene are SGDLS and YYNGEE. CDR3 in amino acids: CASSLDGGSYEQYF. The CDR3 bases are TGTGCCAGCAGCTTGGACGGAGGATCCTACGAGCAGTACTTC.

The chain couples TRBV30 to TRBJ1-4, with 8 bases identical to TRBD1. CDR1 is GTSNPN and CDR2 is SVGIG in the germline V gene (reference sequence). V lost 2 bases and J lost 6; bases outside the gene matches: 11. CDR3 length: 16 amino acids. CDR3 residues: CAWSSIPGQVHEKLFF. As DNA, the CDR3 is TGTGCCTGGAGTTCGATACCGGGACAGGTACATGAAAAACTGTTTTTT.

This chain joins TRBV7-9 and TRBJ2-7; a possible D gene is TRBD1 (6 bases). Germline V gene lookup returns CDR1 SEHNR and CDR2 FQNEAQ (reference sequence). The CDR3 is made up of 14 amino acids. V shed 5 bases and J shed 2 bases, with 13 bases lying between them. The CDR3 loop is CASSPKDSTYEQYF. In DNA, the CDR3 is TGTGCCAGCAGCCCTAAGGACAGCACCTACGAGCAGTACTTC.

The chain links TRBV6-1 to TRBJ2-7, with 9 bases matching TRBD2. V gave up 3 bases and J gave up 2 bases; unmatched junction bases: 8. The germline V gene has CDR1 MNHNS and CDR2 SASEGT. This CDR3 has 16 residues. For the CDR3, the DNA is TGTGCCAGCAGTGACCCTCGGGCGGGAGGGACCTACGAGCAGTACTTC. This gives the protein CASSDPRAGGTYEQYF.

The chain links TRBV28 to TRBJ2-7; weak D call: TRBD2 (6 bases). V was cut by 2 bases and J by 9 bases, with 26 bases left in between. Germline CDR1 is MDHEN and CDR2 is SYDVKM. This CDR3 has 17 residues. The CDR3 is CASSLIVGTYPRGGQYF. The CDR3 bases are TGTGCCAGCAGTTTAATCGTTGGGACTTATCCCCGTGGCGGGCAGTACTTC. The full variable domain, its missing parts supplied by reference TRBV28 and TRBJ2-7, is DVKVTQSSRYLVKRTGEKVFLECVQDMDHENMFWYRQDPGLGLRLIYFSYDVKMKEKGDIPEGYSVSREKKERFSLILESASTNQTSMYLCASSLIVGTYPRGGQYFGPGTRLTVT.

The CDR3 DNA reads as TGTGCCAGCTCACCCCTCGGACAGGGGGGCGCTGAAGCTTTCTTT. Translation gives CASSPLGQGGAEAFF. The gene calls are TRBV18 and TRBJ1-1, with TRBD1 matching over 10 bases. The germline gives CDR1 KGHSH, CDR2 LQKENI. V lost 3 bases and J lost 6; bases outside the gene matches: 7. This CDR3 spans 15 amino acids. Full variable domain (remainder filled in from reference TRBV18 and TRBJ1-1): NAGVMQNPRHLVRRRGQEARLRCSPMKGHSHVYWYRQLPEEGLKFMVYLQKENIIDESGMPKERFSAEFPKEGPSILRIQQVVRGDSAAYFCASSPLGQGGAEAFFGQGTRLTVV.

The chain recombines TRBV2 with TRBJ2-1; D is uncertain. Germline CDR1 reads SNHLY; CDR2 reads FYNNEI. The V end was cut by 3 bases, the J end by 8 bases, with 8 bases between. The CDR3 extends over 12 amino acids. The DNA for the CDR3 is TGTGCCAGCAGTGATGACTGGGATGAGCAGTTCTTC. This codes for CASSDDWDEQFF.

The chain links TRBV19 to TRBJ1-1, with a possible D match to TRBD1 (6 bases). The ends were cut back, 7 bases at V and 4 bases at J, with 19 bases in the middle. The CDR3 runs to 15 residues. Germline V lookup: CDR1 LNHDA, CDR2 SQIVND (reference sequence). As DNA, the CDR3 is TGTGCCAGTACCCACGGGGCAACAGGGAGCACTGAAGCTTTCTTT. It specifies CASTHGATGSTEAFF.

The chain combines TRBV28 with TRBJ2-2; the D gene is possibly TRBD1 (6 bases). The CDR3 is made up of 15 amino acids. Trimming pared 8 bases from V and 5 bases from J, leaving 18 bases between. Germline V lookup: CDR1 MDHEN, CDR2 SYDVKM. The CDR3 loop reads CASGLTGSRTGELFF. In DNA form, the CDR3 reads TGTGCCAGCGGACTCACAGGGTCTAGGACCGGGGAGCTGTTTTTT.

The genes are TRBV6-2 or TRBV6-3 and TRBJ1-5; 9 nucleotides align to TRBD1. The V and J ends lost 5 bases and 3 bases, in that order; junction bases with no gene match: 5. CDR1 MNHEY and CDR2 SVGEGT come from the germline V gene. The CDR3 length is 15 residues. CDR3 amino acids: CASSPGTGHNQPQHF. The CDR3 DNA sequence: TGTGCCAGCAGTCCCGGGACAGGGCACAATCAGCCCCAGCATTTT.

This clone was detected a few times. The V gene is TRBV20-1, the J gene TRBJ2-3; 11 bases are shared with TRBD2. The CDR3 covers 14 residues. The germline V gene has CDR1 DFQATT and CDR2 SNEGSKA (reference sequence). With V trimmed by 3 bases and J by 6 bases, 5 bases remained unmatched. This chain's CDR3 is CSASDSGREDTQYF. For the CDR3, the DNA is TGCAGTGCTAGTGATAGCGGGAGGGAGGATACGCAGTATTTT.

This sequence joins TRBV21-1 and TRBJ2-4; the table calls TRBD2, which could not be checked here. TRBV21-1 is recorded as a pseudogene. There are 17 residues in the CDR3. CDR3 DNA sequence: TGTGCCAGCAGCCCTAGGCGGGGAAATGGGGCCAAAAACATTCAGTACTTC. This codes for CASSPRRGNGAKNIQYF.

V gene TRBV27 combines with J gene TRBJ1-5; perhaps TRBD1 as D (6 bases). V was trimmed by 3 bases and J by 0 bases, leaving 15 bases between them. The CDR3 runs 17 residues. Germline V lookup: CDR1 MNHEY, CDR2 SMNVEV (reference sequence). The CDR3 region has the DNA TGTGCCAGCAGTTTGCCCGGGGACACCTATAGCAATCAGCCCCAGCATTTT. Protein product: CASSLPGDTYSNQPQHF.

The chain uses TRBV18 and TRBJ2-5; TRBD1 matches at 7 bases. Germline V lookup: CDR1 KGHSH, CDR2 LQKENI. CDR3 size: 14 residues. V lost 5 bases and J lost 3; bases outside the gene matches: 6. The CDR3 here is CASSLNTGEETQYF. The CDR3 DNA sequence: TGTGCCAGCTCATTGAACACAGGGGAAGAGACCCAGTACTTC. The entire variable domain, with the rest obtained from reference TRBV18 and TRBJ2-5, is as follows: NAGVMQNPRHLVRRRGQEARLRCSPMKGHSHVYWYRQLPEEGLKFMVYLQKENIIDESGMPKERFSAEFPKEGPSILRIQQVVRGDSAAYFCASSLNTGEETQYFGPGTRLLVL.

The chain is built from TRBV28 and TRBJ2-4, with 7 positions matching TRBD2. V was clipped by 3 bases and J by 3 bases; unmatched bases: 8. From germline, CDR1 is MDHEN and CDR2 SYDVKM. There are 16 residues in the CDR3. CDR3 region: CASSFQLAPGKNIQYF. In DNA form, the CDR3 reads TGTGCCAGCAGTTTCCAACTAGCGCCGGGCAAAAACATTCAGTACTTC.

Here the CDR3 DNA reads TGTGCCAGCAGTTTGGACAGCAACCTGGTCCGGGGAGCTTTCTTT. This gives the protein CASSLDSNLVRGAFF. The chain couples TRBV27 to TRBJ1-1; a possible D gene is TRBD1 (6 bases). Between the trimmed V and J ends, which lost 3 bases and 10 bases, there was a span of 21 bases. CDR1 MNHEY and CDR2 SMNVEV come from the germline V gene (reference sequence). The CDR3 sequence is 15 residues long.

The CDR3 is CASSPPASGSSKTQYF. In nucleotides, the CDR3 is TGTGCCAGCAGCCCTCCCGCTAGCGGGAGTTCTAAGACCCAGTACTTC. The chain employs TRBV11-2 and TRBJ2-5; TRBD2 matches 10 bases. The CDR3 runs to 16 residues. CDR1 and CDR2 from the germline V gene are SGHAT and FQNNGV. V trimming: 5 bases; J trimming: 6 bases; junction bases outside the gene matches: 12. Filled out from reference TRBV11-2 and TRBJ2-5, the complete variable domain reads EAGVAQSPRYKIIEKRQSVAFWCNPISGHATLYWYQQILGQGPKLLIQFQNNGVVDDSQLPKDRFSAERLKGVDSTLKIQPAKLEDSAVYLCASSPPASGSSKTQYFGPGTRLLVL.

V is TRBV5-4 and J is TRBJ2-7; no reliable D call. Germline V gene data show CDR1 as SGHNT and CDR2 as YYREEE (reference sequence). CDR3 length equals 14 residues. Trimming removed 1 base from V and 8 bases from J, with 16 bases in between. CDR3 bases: TGTGCCAGCAGCTTGTATTCTACCCGGTCCCAGCAGTACTTC. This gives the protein CASSLYSTRSQQYF.

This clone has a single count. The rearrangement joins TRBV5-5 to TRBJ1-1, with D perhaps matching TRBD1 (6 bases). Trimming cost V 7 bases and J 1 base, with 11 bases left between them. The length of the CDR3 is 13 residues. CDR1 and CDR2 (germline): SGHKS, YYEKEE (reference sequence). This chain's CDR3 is CASEQGRNTEAFF. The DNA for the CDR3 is TGTGCCAGCGAACAGGGACGGAACACTGAAGCTTTCTTT. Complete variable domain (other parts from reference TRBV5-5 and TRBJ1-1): DAGVTQSPTHLIKTRGQQVTLRCSPISGHKSVSWYQQVLGQGPQFIFQYYEKEERGRGNFPDRFSARQFPNYSSELNVNALLLGDSALYLCASEQGRNTEAFFGQGTRLTVV.

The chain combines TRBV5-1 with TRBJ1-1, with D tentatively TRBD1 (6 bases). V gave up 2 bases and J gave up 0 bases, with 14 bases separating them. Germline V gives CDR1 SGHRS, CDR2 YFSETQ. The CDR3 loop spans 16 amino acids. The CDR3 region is CASSLTVTGLNTEAFF. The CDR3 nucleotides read TGCGCCAGCAGCTTAACGGTAACAGGGTTGAACACTGAAGCTTTCTTT.

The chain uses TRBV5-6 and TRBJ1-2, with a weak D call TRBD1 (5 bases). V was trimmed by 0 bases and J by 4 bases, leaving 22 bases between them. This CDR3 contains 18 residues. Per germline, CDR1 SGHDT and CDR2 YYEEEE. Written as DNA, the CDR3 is TGTGCCAGCAGCTTGGGTCGTGGCGGGACCCTGGGGAGCTATGGCTACACCTTC. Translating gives CASSLGRGGTLGSYGYTF.